This is a list of T cell receptor beta chains from one sample in a study of CD8+CD57+ T cells in acquired aplastic anemia. TCRdb used MiXCR to reprocess the reads, holding one entry per CDR3 protein. The table lists some 190,000 distinct CDR3 sequences, roughly half of them singletons, with approximately 3% in the top ten. Sequencing was carried out using sorted CD4+, CD8+, or CD8+CD57+ T cells (not recorded which) from PBMCs. Receptor source: a human donor in good health. Both conserved end residues are part of each CDR3. Each record gives: D gene, V gene, clone size, J gene, CDR3 protein, CDR3 DNA. D genes are given only for firm matches. Size values are once, few and many counts, or a class for expanded clones, and some rows have none.

-,TRBV10-2,-,TRBJ1-6,CASSAQSPSPLHF,TGCGCCAGCAGTGCTCAATCTCCTTCACCCCTCCACTTT
-,TRBV29-1,-,TRBJ2-3,CSAEGTGTDTQYF,TGCAGCGCTGAAGGAACGGGGACAGATACGCAGTATTTT
-,TRBV6-1,-,TRBJ1-5,CASKVGLSNQPQHF,TGTGCCAGCAAAGTGGGCCTTTCCAATCAGCCCCAGCATTTT
-,TRBV9,many,TRBJ2-1,CASSVKSLGDNEQFF,TGTGCCAGCAGCGTAAAATCACTCGGGGACAATGAGCAGTTCTTC
TRBD2,TRBV11-2,many,TRBJ2-5,CASRRGGGAGETQYF,TGTGCCAGCAGACGAGGCGGGGGGGCTGGGGAGACCCAGTACTTC
TRBD1,TRBV6-5,-,TRBJ2-5,CASSYSGQPKETQYF,TGTGCCAGCAGTTACTCGGGACAGCCGAAAGAGACCCAGTACTTC
TRBD1,TRBV10-3,-,TRBJ2-7,CAIRAGTGTTYEQYF,TGTGCCATCAGAGCCGGGACAGGGACAACCTACGAGCAGTACTTC
-,TRBV6-1,many,TRBJ1-2,CASSDGTDNYGYTF,TGTGCCAGCAGTGACGGGACGGATAACTATGGCTACACCTTC
-,TRBV25-1,-,TRBJ2-5,CASSEIRGLEETQYF,TGTGCCAGCAGTGAAATTCGGGGACTTGAAGAGACCCAGTACTTC
TRBD1,TRBV5-1,-,TRBJ2-7,CASSLEGTGSHEQYF,TGCGCCAGCAGCTTGGAAGGGACAGGGTCCCACGAGCAGTACTTC
-,TRBV7-8,-,TRBJ2-1,CASSPHLGSYNEQFF,TGTGCCAGCAGCCCCCATTTAGGCTCCTACAATGAGCAGTTCTTC
TRBD2,TRBV7-2,many,TRBJ2-1,CASSPLREGGYNEQFF,TGTGCCAGCAGCCCGTTACGGGAGGGGGGGTACAATGAGCAGTTCTTC
-,TRBV19,-,TRBJ1-6,CASSYRDSPLHF,TGTGCCAGTAGTTACAGGGATTCACCCCTCCACTTT
-,TRBV7-3,-,TRBJ1-1,CASRKTNTEAFF,TGTGCCAGCAGGAAGACTAACACTGAAGCTTTCTTT
-,TRBV7-7,-,TRBJ2-5,CASSLFVSDETQYF,TGTGCTAGCAGCTTATTTGTTAGCGACGAGACCCAGTACTTC
TRBD2,TRBV7-2,-,TRBJ2-7,CASSSSGGAYEQYF,TGTGCCAGCAGCTCTAGCGGGGGGGCTTACGAGCAGTACTTC
TRBD2,TRBV3-1,few,TRBJ2-7,CASSVSGKGAYEQYF,TGTGCCAGCAGTGTAAGCGGGAAAGGGGCCTACGAGCAGTACTTC
-,TRBV7-9,many,TRBJ1-2,CASSLQGLEGYTF,TGTGCCAGCAGCTTACAGGGACTAGAGGGCTACACCTTC
TRBD1,TRBV12-3/TRBV12-4,many,TRBJ1-5,CASSFGTGGQPQHF,TGTGCCAGCAGTTTCGGGACAGGGGGTCAGCCCCAGCATTTT
-,TRBV7-3,-,TRBJ1-6,CASSLTAGFNSPLHF,TGTGCCAGCAGCTTAACCGCAGGGTTTAATTCACCCCTCCACTTT
-,TRBV24-1,-,TRBJ2-7,CATSDSNNVEQYF,TGTGCCACCAGTGATTCAAATAACGTGGAGCAGTACTTC
TRBD2,TRBV5-1,many,TRBJ2-2,CASSFSGSDLGELFF,TGCGCCAGCAGCTTCAGCGGGAGCGATCTGGGGGAGCTGTTTTTT
-,TRBV29-1,-,TRBJ2-1,CSVGSENEQFF,TGCAGCGTTGGGTCGGAGAATGAGCAGTTCTTC
TRBD1,TRBV12-3/TRBV12-4,-,TRBJ1-2,CASSFSIDRVSHYGYTF,TGTGCCAGCAGTTTCTCGATAGACAGGGTCAGTCACTATGGCTACACCTTC
-,TRBV20-1,-,TRBJ2-7,CSAVTGTPVVEQYF,TGCAGTGCTGTTACCGGAACTCCTGTCGTAGAGCAGTACTTC
-,TRBV24-1,many,TRBJ2-3,CATSDLGGGSADTQYF,TGTGCCACCAGTGATTTGGGTGGGGGATCCGCAGATACGCAGTATTTT
-,TRBV6-1,-,TRBJ2-2,CASRLRPLSVLNTGGLFF,TGTGCCAGCAGGCTCAGACCTTTGTCAGTCCTTAACACCGGGGGGCTGTTTTTT
TRBD2,TRBV11-1,-,TRBJ2-1,CASGGLAGDLPVEQFF,TGTGCCAGCGGGGGACTAGCGGGAGATCTTCCAGTTGAGCAGTTCTTC
-,TRBV18,few,TRBJ2-7,CASTPTGSFYEQYF,TGTGCCAGCACCCCTACAGGATCCTTCTACGAGCAGTACTTC
TRBD1,TRBV6-5,-,TRBJ1-6,CASSSTGQGNSPLHF,TGTGCCAGCAGTTCCACGGGACAGGGGAATTCACCCCTCCACTTT
-,TRBV6-4,many,TRBJ2-3,CASSGDTQYF,TGTGCCAGCAGTGGAGATACGCAGTATTTT
-,TRBV7-9,-,TRBJ2-1,CASKRGGDYNEQFF,TGTGCCAGCAAAAGGGGCGGAGATTACAATGAGCAGTTCTTC
-,TRBV6-2/TRBV6-3,many,TRBJ1-2,CASTPRGGRGQPAHTF,TGTGCCAGCACTCCCCGCGGAGGCAGGGGACAACCTGCCCACACCTTC
-,TRBV24-1,-,TRBJ2-3,CATSSTDAQYF,TGTGCCACCTCAAGCACAGATGCGCAGTATTTT
-,TRBV2,-,TRBJ1-1,CASSFGMNTEAFF,TGTGCCAGCAGTTTTGGGATGAACACTGAAGCTTTCTTT
-,TRBV19,-,TRBJ1-3,CASKTGQSSGNTIYF,TGTGCCAGTAAAACCGGACAGAGCTCTGGAAACACCATATATTTT
-,TRBV7-6,-,TRBJ2-7,CAGSLSQAYEQYF,TGTGCCGGCAGCTTATCGCAGGCTTACGAGCAGTACTTC
-,TRBV10-3,few,TRBJ1-2,CAIMREDYGYTF,TGTGCCATCATGAGAGAGGACTATGGCTACACCTTC
-,TRBV5-6,-,TRBJ1-6,CARWEAGYKALHF,TGTGCCCGCTGGGAGGCTGGGTACAAGGCCCTCCACTTT
TRBD2,TRBV20-1,-,TRBJ2-3,CSAHSLAGRPDTQYF,TGCAGTGCGCACTCTCTAGCGGGCCGGCCAGATACGCAGTATTTT
TRBD1,TRBV28,-,TRBJ1-6,CASSPDRAPSSPLYF,TGTGCCAGCAGTCCGGACAGGGCCCCAAGTTCACCCCTCTACTTT
-,TRBV7-9,-,TRBJ2-7,CASGVGPSDHYEQYF,TGTGCCAGCGGTGTAGGCCCTAGCGACCACTACGAGCAGTACTTC
TRBD2,TRBV20-1,many,TRBJ2-2,CSARGTSAGELFF,TGCAGTGCTAGGGGAACTAGCGCCGGGGAGCTGTTTTTT
-,TRBV5-1,-,TRBJ1-1,CASSLNPGMRGEAFF,TGCGCCAGCAGCTTGAACCCAGGGATGAGGGGGGAAGCTTTCTTT
TRBD2,TRBV20-1,-,TRBJ2-5,CSARDRPIGGETQYF,TGCAGTGCTAGAGATCGGCCTATCGGGGGGGAGACCCAGTACTTC
TRBD1,TRBV20-1,-,TRBJ1-2,CSATQTGDYGYTF,TGCAGTGCTACCCAGACAGGGGACTATGGCTACACCTTC
-,TRBV2,-,TRBJ1-2,CASSTQGKWGYTF,TGTGCCAGCAGTACTCAGGGGAAGTGGGGCTACACCTTC
TRBD2,TRBV7-6,many,TRBJ2-1,CASSLVAGGSNEQFF,TGTGCCAGCAGCTTAGTAGCGGGAGGTAGCAATGAGCAGTTCTTC
-,TRBV10-2,-,TRBJ1-5,CASSELSQPQHF,TGCGCCAGCAGTGAGCTGTCTCAGCCCCAGCATTTT
TRBD1,TRBV20-1,many,TRBJ1-6,CSAREGQGNSPLHF,TGCAGTGCTAGAGAGGGACAGGGGAATTCACCCCTCCACTTT
-,TRBV9,many,TRBJ1-4,CASSVTGTYNEKLFF,TGTGCCAGCAGCGTTACCGGGACATATAATGAAAAACTGTTTTTT
-,TRBV30,-,TRBJ2-7,CAGNRPPYDQYF,TGTGCCGGGAACCGACCCCCCTACGATCAGTACTTC
-,TRBV19,-,TRBJ1-1,CASSTHRRQTVNTEAFF,TGTGCCAGTAGTACTCATCGACGACAGACCGTGAACACTGAAGCTTTCTTT
-,TRBV7-3,-,TRBJ1-2,CASSPKTGKEYGYTF,TGTGCCAGCAGCCCTAAAACAGGGAAAGAGTATGGCTACACCTTC
TRBD1,TRBV7-9,-,TRBJ1-5,CASSRGQGQPQHF,TGTGCCAGCAGCCGAGGACAGGGTCAGCCCCAGCATTTT